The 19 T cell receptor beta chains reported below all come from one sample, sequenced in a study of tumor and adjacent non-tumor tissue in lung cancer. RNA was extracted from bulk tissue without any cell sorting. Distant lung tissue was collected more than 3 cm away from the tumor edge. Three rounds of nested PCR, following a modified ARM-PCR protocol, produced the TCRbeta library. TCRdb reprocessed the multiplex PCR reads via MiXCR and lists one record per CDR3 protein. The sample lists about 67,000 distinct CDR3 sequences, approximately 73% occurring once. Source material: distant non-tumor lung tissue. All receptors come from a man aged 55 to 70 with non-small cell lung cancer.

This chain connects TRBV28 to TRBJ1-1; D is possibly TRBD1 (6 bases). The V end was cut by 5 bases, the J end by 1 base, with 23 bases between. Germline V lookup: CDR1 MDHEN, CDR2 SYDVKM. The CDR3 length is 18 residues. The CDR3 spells CASSGLPGKGEQNTEAFF. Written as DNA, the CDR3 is TGTGCCAGCAGTGGTCTCCCTGGAAAGGGGGAACAGAACACTGAAGCTTTCTTT.

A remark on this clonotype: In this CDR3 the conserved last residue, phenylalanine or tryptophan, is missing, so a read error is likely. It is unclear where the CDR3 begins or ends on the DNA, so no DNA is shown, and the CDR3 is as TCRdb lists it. The CDR3 spells CNATRGGQGSHEQYL. The chain links TRBV29-1 to TRBJ2-7; the table gives TRBD1 as D, unverified against the DNA. Germline V lookup: CDR1 SQVTM, CDR2 ANQGSEA. The CDR3 length equals 15 residues, ends included.

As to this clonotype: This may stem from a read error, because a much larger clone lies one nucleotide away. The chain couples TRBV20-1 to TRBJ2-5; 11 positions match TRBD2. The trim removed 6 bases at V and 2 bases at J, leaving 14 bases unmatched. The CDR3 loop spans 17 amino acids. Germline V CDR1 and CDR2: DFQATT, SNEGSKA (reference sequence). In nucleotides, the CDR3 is TGCAGTGCGGCAAGCGCGGGACTAGCGGAAGGACAAGAGACCCAGTACTTC. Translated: CSAASAGLAEGQETQYF.

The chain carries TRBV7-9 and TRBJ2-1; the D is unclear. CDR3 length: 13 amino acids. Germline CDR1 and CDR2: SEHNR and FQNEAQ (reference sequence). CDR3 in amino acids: CVGSLFNSLEQFF. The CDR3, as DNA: TGTGTCGGCAGCTTGTTCAATTCTCTCGAGCAGTTCTTC.

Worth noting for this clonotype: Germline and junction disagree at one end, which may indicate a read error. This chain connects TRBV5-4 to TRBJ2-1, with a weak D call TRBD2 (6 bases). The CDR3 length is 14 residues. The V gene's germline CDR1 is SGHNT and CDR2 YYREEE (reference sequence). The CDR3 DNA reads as TGTGGCAGCGGCTGGCGGGACTGGGGGAATAAGCAGTTCTTC. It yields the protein CGSGWRDWGNKQFF.

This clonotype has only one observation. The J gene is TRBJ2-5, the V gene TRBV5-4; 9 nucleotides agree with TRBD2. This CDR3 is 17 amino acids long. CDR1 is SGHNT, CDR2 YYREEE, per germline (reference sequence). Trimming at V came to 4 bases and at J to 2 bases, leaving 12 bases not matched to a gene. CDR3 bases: TGTGCCAGCAGCCCAAACTGGACTAGCGACCAACAAGAGACCCAGTACTTC. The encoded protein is CASSPNWTSDQQETQYF.

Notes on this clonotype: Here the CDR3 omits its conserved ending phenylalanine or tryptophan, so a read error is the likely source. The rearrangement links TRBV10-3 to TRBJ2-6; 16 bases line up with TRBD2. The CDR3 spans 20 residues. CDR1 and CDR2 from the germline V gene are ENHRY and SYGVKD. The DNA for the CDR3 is TGTGCCATCAGTGAATATGGGACTAGCGGGAGGGACTCTGGGGCCAAGGTCCTGACTTTA. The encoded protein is CAISEYGTSGRDSGAKVLTL.

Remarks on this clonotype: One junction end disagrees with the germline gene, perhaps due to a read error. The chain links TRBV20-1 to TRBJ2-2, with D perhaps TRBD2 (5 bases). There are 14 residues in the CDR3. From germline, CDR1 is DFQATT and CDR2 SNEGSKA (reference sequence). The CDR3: CSADVQLGTGELLF. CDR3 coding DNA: TGCAGTGCAGATGTCCAGCTGGGCACCGGGGAGCTGCTCTTT.

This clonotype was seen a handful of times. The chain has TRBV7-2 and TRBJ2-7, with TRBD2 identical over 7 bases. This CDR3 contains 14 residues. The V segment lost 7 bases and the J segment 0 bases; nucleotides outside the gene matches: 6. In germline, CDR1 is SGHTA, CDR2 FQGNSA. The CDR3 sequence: CASKAGHNSYEQYF. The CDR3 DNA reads TGTGCCAGCAAAGCGGGGCATAACTCCTACGAGCAGTACTTC.

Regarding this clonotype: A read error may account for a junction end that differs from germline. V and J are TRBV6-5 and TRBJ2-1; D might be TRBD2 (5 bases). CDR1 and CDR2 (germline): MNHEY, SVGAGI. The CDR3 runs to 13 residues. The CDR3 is CTSSYGVLDEYFF. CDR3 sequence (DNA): TGTACCAGCAGTTACGGGGTCCTGGATGAGTACTTCTTC.

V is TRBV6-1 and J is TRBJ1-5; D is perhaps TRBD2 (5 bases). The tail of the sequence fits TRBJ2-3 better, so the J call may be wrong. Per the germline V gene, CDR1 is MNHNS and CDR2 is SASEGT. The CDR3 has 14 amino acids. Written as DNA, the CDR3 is TGTGCCAGCAGTGAAGGCGGAGGCAGCTTACCCCAGTATTTT. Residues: CASSEGGGSLPQYF.

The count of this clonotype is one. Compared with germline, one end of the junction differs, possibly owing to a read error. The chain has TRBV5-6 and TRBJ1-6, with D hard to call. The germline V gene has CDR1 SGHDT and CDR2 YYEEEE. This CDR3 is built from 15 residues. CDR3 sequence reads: CASNLRLGNGLPLHF. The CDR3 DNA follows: TGTGCCAGCAACTTGAGGCTGGGGAATGGATTACCCCTCCACTTT. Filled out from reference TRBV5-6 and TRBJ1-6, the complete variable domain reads DAGVTQSPTHLIKTRGQQVTLRCSPKSGHDTVSWYQQALGQGPQFIFQYYEEEERQRGNFPDRFSGHQFPNYSSELNVNALLLGDSALYLCASNLRLGNGLPLHFGNGTRLTVT.

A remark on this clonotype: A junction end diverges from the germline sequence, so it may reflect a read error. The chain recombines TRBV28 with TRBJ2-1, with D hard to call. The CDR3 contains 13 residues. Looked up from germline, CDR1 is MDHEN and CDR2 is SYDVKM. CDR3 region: CAISLGSYHEQFF. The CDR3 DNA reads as TGTGCCATCAGTTTGGGCAGCTACCATGAGCAGTTCTTC.

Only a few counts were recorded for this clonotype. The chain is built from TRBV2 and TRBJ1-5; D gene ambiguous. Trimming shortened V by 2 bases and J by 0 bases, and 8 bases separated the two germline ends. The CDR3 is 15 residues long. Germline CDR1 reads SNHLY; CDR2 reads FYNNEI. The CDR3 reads CASSERENSNQPQHF. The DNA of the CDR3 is TGTGCCAGCAGTGAAAGGGAAAATAGCAATCAGCCCCAGCATTTT. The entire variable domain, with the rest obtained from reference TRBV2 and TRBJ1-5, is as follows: EPEVTQTPSHQVTQMGQEVILRCVPISNHLYFYWYRQILGQKVEFLVSFYNNEISEKSEIFDDQFSVERPDGSNFTLKIRSTKLEDSAMYFCASSERENSNQPQHFGDGTRLSIL.

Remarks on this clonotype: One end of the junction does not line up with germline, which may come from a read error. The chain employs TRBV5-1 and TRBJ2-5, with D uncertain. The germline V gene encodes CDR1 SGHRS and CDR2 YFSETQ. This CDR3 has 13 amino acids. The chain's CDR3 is CTSRDIDSKAQYF. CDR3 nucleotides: TGCACCAGCCGAGACATCGATTCCAAGGCCCAGTACTTC.

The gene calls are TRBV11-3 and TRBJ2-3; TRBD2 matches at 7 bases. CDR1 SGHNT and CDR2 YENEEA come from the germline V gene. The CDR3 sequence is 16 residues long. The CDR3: CDRSSGLVDSTDTQYF. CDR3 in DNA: TGTGACAGAAGCTCCGGACTAGTAGATAGCACAGATACGCAGTATTTT. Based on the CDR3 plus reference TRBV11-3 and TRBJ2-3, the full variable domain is EAGVVQSPRYKIIEKKQPVAFWCNPISGHNTLYWYLQNLGQGPELLIRYENEEAVDDSQLPKDRFSAERLKGVDSTLKIQPAELGDSAVYLCDRSSGLVDSTDTQYFGPGTRLTVL.

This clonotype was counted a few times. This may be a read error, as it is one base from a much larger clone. In DNA, the CDR3 is TGCAGTGCTCGGGGACCACAGGATAACTATGGCTACACCTTC. Translation: CSARGPQDNYGYTF. This chain uses TRBV20-1 with TRBJ1-2; the D gene is possibly TRBD1 (5 bases). CDR3 length equals 14 residues. V was pared by 5 bases and J by 1 base, with 14 bases between. In germline, CDR1 is DFQATT, CDR2 SNEGSKA (reference sequence).

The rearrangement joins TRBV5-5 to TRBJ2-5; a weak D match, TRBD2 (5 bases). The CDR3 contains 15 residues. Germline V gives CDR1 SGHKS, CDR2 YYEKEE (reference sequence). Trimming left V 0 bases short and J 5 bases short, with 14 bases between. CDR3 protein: CASSLAGIVKETQYF. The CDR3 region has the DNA TGTGCCAGCAGCTTGGCCGGGATCGTTAAGGAGACCCAGTACTTC.

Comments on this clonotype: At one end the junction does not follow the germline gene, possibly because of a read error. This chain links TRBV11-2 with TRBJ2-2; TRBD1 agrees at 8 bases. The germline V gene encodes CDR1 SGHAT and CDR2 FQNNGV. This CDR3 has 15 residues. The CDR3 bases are TGTGCCAACAGGTCCAGGACAGGGTGGCCCGGAGAGCTGTTTTTT. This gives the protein CANRSRTGWPGELFF.